This TCR beta chain appears in the sequencing data of a study of OX40 agonist ivuxolimab in advanced cancers. At the level of the study: Melanoma, hepatocellular carcinoma, head and neck or renal cell cancer occurred in dose-escalation patients.

Blood got drawn at baseline, again on cycle 4 day 1, and then on cycle 7 day 1. Profiled with immunoSEQ multiplex PCR; TCRdb holds only in-frame clones, not every one. This sample yields about 84,000 clones, of which 89% are seen a single time; approximately 0.19% belongs to the top ten. As to this clone: Its target is not known.

This CDR3 region has 16 residues. J was trimmed by 7 bases and V by 2 bases; bases with no gene match: 9. Germline-derived CDR1 and CDR2 are LNHDA and SQIVND (reference sequence). Findings and limits, study-wide: Near-lowest levels of clonal expansion characterized partial responders at 0.1-3.0 mg/kg. CD8+ T cells were the subset that, on average, had more expanded clones than CD4+.

This chain uses TRBV19 with TRBJ2-1; 9 nucleotides align to TRBD2. This sequence was found in an adult with an advanced solid tumor such as melanoma, head and neck, liver or kidney cancer. Sequences were derived from CD4+ or CD8+ T cells sorted from blood, sampled in a trial of the OX40 agonist ivuxolimab. The CDR3 DNA sequence: TGTGCCAGTAGTATAATTATTAGCGGGGGTTTAAATGAGCAGTTCTTC. Translated: CASSIIISGGLNEQFF.